This TCR beta chain was sequenced in a study of blood T cell repertoires in COVID-19. Produced via immunoSEQ multiplex PCR; TCRdb's table is partial and in-frame only. Here the sample spans 300,000 to 450,000 clones, around 87% being singletons. The CDR3 covers 13 residues. The ends were cut back, 4 bases at V and 9 bases at J, with 13 bases in the middle. The germline CDR1 and CDR2 sequences are SGHAT and FQNNGV. The receptor was derived from a woman aged 30 to 39 with COVID-19, enrolled during active disease. The rearrangement uses TRBV11-2 and TRBJ2-1; D is ambiguous. Material for sequencing was peripheral blood. The DNA of the CDR3 is TGTGCCAGCAGCTCACCAGGATTGGGTGAGCAGTTCTTC. The encoded protein is CASSSPGLGEQFF. The full variable domain, with the rest looked up from reference TRBV11-2 and TRBJ2-1, is EAGVAQSPRYKIIEKRQSVAFWCNPISGHATLYWYQQILGQGPKLLIQFQNNGVVDDSQLPKDRFSAERLKGVDSTLKIQPAKLEDSAVYLCASSSPGLGEQFFGPGTRLTVL.